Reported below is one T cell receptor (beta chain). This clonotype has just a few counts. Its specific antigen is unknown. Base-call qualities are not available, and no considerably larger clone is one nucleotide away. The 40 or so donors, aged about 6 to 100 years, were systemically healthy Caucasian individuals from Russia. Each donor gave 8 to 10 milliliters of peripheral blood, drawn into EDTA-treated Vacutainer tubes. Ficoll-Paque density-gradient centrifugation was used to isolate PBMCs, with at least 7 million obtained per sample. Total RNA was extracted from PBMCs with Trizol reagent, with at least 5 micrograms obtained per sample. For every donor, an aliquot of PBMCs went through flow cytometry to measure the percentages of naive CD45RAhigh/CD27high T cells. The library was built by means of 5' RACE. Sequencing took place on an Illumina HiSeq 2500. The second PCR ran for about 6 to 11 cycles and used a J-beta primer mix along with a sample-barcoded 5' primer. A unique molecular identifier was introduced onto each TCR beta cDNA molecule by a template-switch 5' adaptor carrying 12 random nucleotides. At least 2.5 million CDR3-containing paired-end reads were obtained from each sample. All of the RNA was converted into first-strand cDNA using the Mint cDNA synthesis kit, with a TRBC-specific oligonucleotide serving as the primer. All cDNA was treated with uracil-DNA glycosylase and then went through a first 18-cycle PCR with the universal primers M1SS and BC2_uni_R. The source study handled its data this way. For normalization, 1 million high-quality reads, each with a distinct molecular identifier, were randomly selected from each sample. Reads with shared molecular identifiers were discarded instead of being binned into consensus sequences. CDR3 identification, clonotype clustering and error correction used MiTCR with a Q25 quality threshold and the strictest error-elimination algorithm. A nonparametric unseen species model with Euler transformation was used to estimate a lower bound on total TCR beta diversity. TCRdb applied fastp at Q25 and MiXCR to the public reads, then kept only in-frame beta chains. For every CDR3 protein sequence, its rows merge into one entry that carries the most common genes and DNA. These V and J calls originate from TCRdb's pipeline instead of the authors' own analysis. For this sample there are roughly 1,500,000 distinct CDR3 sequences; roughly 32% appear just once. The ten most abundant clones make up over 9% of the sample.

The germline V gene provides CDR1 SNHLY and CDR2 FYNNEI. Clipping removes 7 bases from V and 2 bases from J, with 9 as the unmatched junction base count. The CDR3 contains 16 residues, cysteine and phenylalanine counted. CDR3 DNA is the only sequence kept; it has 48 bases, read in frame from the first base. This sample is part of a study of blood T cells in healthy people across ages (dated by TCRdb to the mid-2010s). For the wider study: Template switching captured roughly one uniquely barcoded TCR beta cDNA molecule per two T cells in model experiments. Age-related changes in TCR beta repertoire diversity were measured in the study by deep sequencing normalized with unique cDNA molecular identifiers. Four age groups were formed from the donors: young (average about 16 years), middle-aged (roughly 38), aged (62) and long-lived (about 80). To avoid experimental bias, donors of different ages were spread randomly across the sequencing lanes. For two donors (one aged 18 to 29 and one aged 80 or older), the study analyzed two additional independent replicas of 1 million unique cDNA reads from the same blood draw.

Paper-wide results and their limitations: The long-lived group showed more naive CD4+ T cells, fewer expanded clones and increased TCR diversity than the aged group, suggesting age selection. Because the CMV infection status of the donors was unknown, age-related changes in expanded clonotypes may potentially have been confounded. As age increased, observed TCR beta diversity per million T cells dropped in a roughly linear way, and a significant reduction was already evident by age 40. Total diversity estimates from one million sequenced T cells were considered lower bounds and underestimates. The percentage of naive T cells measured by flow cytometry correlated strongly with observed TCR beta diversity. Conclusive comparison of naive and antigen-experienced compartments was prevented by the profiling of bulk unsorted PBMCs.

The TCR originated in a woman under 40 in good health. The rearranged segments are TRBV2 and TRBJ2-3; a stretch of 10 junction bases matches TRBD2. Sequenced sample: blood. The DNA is TGTGCCAGCAAAGGCGGAGCGGGGGGGATCACAGATACGCAGTATTTT. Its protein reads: CASKGGAGGITDTQYF.